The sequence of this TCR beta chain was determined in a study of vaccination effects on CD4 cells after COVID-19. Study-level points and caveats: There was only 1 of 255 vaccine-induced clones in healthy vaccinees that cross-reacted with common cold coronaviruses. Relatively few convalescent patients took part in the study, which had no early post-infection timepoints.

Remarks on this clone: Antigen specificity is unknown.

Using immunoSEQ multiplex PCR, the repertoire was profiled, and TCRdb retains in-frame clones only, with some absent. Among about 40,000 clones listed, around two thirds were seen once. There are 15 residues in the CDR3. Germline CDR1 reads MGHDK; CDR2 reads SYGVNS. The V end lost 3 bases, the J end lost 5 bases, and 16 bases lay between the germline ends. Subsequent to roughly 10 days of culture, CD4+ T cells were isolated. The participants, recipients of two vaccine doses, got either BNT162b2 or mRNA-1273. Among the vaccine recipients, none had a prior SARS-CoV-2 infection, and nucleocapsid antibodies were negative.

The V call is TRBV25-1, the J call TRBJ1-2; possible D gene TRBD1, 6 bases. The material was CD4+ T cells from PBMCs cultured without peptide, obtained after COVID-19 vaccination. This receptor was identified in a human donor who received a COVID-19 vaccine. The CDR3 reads CASSENGGATYGYTF. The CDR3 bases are TGTGCCAGCAGTGAGAACGGGGGGGCGACTTATGGCTACACCTTC.